These 24 T cell receptor beta chains were all obtained from the same sample, sequenced in a study of graft-versus-host responses after intestinal transplantation. Measured with immunoSEQ multiplex PCR; TCRdb has only the in-frame clones, and not every one. The table has approximately 77,000 clones, over 80% seen once. The sample here was PBMCs, taken 98 days after intestinal transplantation. All receptors come from a human patient who received an intestinal transplant, so some T cells may come from the graft donor.

In DNA, the CDR3 is TGTGCCAGCAGTGAATTAGCGGGGGTAGGAGAGACCCAGTACTTC. Encoded protein: CASSELAGVGETQYF. This chain uses TRBV6-1 with TRBJ2-5, with 9 nucleotides matching TRBD2. This CDR3 contains 15 residues. The V segment lost 2 bases and the J segment 4 bases; nucleotides outside the gene matches: 5. The germline V gene encodes CDR1 MNHNS and CDR2 SASEGT.

J is TRBJ2-1 and V is TRBV20-1; D remains ambiguous. The ends were cut back, 7 bases at V and 9 bases at J, with 10 bases in the middle. The germline CDR1 and CDR2 sequences are DFQATT and SNEGSKA (reference sequence). The CDR3 sequence is 10 residues long. In DNA form, the CDR3 reads TGCAGTGTGCAGCGTACTGAGCAGTTCTTC. Residues: CSVQRTEQFF.

The chain couples TRBV7-8 to TRBJ2-2, with 8 bases that match TRBD2. V trimming: 2 bases; J trimming: 6 bases; junction bases outside the gene matches: 8. This CDR3 contains 16 residues. Germline values: CDR1 SGHVS, CDR2 FQNEAQ. The CDR3 protein is CASSLLSGGFPGELFF. In nucleotides, the CDR3 is TGTGCCAGCAGCTTATTGTCGGGAGGGTTCCCCGGGGAGCTGTTTTTT. Using reference TRBV7-8 and TRBJ2-2 for the parts outside the CDR3, the full variable domain is GAGVSQSPRYKVAKRGQDVALRCDPISGHVSLFWYQQALGQGPEFLTYFQNEAQLDKSGLPSDRFFAERPEGSVSTLKIQRTQQEDSAVYLCASSLLSGGFPGELFFGEGSRLTVL.

This clone was found a few times. The genes are TRBV6-1 and TRBJ2-3; D is unresolved. Germline-derived CDR1 and CDR2 are MNHNS and SASEGT. This CDR3 spans 12 amino acids. The germline V and J ends were trimmed by 1 base and 7 bases, with 6 bases remaining between them. DNA of the CDR3: TGTGCCAGCAGTGAAGTTCCTTATACGCAGTATTTT. Protein product: CASSEVPYTQYF.

CDR3 DNA: TGTGCCAGCAGCTTGACAGAGCAGTACTTC. This codes for CASSLTEQYF. This chain connects TRBV7-2 to TRBJ2-7; no firm D call. V was cut by 3 bases and J by 7 bases, with 4 bases left in between. The CDR3 is 10 residues long. Germline V gives CDR1 SGHTA, CDR2 FQGNSA.

V gene TRBV28 combines with J gene TRBJ2-1; TRBD2 matches at 13 bases. In germline, CDR1 is MDHEN, CDR2 SYDVKM. There are 20 residues in the CDR3. The trim removed 6 bases at V and 4 bases at J, leaving 18 bases unmatched. The CDR3 DNA reads as TGTGCCAGCAGCACAATCGGACTAGCGGGAGCCGGGACGAGTTACAATGAGCAGTTCTTC. Translating it yields CASSTIGLAGAGTSYNEQFF.

The genes are TRBV7-9 and TRBJ2-1; TRBD2 might be the D (6 bases). Germline CDR1 and CDR2: SEHNR and FQNEAQ (reference sequence). V dropped 4 bases and J dropped 0 bases, with 22 bases sitting between them. CDR3 length equals 19 residues. The CDR3 spells CASSSSEFGSRSSYNEQFF. The CDR3 DNA reads as TGTGCCAGCAGCTCTAGCGAGTTTGGTTCAAGAAGCTCCTACAATGAGCAGTTCTTC.

CDR3 sequence reads: CASSLSGEAGQETQYF. Written as DNA, the CDR3 is TGTGCCAGCAGTCTCAGTGGGGAGGCGGGCCAAGAGACCCAGTACTTC. The chain carries TRBV27 and TRBJ2-5; weak D call: TRBD2 (6 bases). V was pared by 5 bases and J by 1 base, with 17 bases between. This CDR3 has 16 amino acids. Germline V lookup: CDR1 MNHEY, CDR2 SMNVEV (reference sequence).

The V gene is TRBV28, the J gene TRBJ2-7, with D perhaps matching TRBD2 (6 bases). The V gene lost 4 bases and the J gene lost 2 bases, with 12 bases spanning the gap. The CDR3 is 14 amino acids. CDR1 and CDR2 from the germline V gene are MDHEN and SYDVKM. The CDR3 here is CASSSLGGAYEQYF. The CDR3 coding sequence is TGTGCCAGCAGTTCCCTCGGGGGTGCCTACGAGCAGTACTTC.

Turning to this clone: Its ends do not fully match the called genes, so a read error is possible. The chain joins TRBV10-2 to TRBJ2-5; TRBD2 matches at 11 bases. This CDR3 region has 18 residues. CDR1 and CDR2 (germline): WSHSY, SAAADI. CDR3 nucleotides: TGCGCCGGCAGTGAGCGGATCCTAGCGGGGGGCCACCAAGAGACCCAGTACTTC. This translates into CAGSERILAGGHQETQYF.

The rearrangement joins TRBV6-1 to TRBJ1-5, with D hard to call. The V end was cut by 6 bases, the J end by 3 bases, with 15 bases between. The CDR3 runs 15 residues. CDR1 and CDR2 from the germline V gene are MNHNS and SASEGT. CDR3 in DNA: TGTGCCAGCAGGATCCTGGCGGCGGACAATCAGCCCCAGCATTTT. Its translation: CASRILAADNQPQHF.

This clone was observed once. The chain joins TRBV6-5 to TRBJ1-1; 8 bases match TRBD1. The CDR3 contains 14 residues. Germline values: CDR1 MNHEY, CDR2 SVGAGI. The trim removed 6 bases at V and 0 bases at J, leaving 3 bases unmatched. CDR3 loop: CASRWTGMNTEAFF. The CDR3 coding sequence is TGTGCCAGCAGATGGACAGGGATGAACACTGAAGCTTTCTTT.

V usage is TRBV7-9 and J usage is TRBJ2-3, with TRBD1 as a possible D gene (6 bases). Deletions cut 5 bases from V and 8 bases from J, with 17 bases between. The CDR3 has 14 amino acids. Germline V gene sequence: CDR1 SEHNR, CDR2 FQNEAQ (reference sequence). This chain's CDR3 is CASSPKGEYGTQYF. Written as DNA, the CDR3 is TGTGCCAGCAGCCCTAAGGGGGAGTATGGTACGCAGTATTTT.

This chain joins TRBV5-1 and TRBJ2-3, with 10 positions matching TRBD2. V shed 1 base and J 3 bases; nucleotides not matched to a gene: 5. CDR1 is SGHRS, CDR2 YFSETQ, per germline. The CDR3 loop spans 16 amino acids. The CDR3 DNA is TGCGCCAGCAGCTTGCCTAGCGGGGGCGATACAGATACGCAGTATTTT. Amino acid sequence: CASSLPSGGDTDTQYF.

This sequence joins TRBV7-3 and TRBJ2-1; D is perhaps TRBD1 (5 bases). Germline V lookup: CDR1 SGHTA, CDR2 FQGTGA. The CDR3 sequence is 13 residues long. The germline V and J ends were trimmed by 5 bases and 9 bases, with 14 bases remaining between them. The CDR3 sequence: CASSPADRGEQFF. The CDR3 region has the DNA TGTGCCAGCAGCCCTGCCGACAGAGGTGAGCAGTTCTTC.

This clone was seen just once. V gene TRBV5-1 combines with J gene TRBJ2-5, with 9 bases identical to TRBD2. J gave up 1 base and V 0 bases, and 13 bases lay outside the gene matches. The CDR3 spans 19 residues. Germline-derived CDR1 and CDR2 are SGHRS and YFSETQ. The CDR3 DNA reads as TGCGCCAGCAGCTTGGAAGGGCTAGCGGGGCGCACGATCCAAGAGACCCAGTACTTC. It translates to CASSLEGLAGRTIQETQYF.

The chain recombines TRBV11-3 with TRBJ1-2; possible D gene TRBD1, 5 bases. The V gene lost 3 bases and the J gene lost 6 bases, with 14 bases spanning the gap. Per the germline V gene, CDR1 is SGHNT and CDR2 is YENEEA. The CDR3 has 14 residues. CDR3 nucleotides: TGTGCCAGCAGCTTCGGGGTTTGGGGGAATGGCTACACCTTC. The encoded protein is CASSFGVWGNGYTF. The whole variable domain, filled in from reference TRBV11-3 and TRBJ1-2, reads EAGVVQSPRYKIIEKKQPVAFWCNPISGHNTLYWYLQNLGQGPELLIRYENEEAVDDSQLPKDRFSAERLKGVDSTLKIQPAELGDSAVYLCASSFGVWGNGYTFGSGTRLTVV.

The rearrangement joins TRBV12-2 to TRBJ1-1; the D segment call TRBD1 is taken from the table without a DNA check. TRBV12-2 is designated a pseudogene. The CDR3 spans 15 residues. The CDR3 DNA follows: TGTGCAAGTCCCAATACCGGGACAGGGGGCACTGAAGCTTTCTTT. Translated: CASPNTGTGGTEAFF.

The chain recombines TRBV11-2 with TRBJ1-1; D is undetermined. V was clipped by 2 bases and J by 1 base, with 8 bases between them. The CDR3 has 14 residues. Germline values: CDR1 SGHAT, CDR2 FQNNGV. CDR3 sequence: CASSLNWGNTEAFF. The CDR3 region has the DNA TGTGCCAGCAGCTTAAATTGGGGGAACACTGAAGCTTTCTTT.

The chain couples TRBV9 to TRBJ2-3, with 7 bases lining up with TRBD2. Looked up from germline, CDR1 is SGDLS and CDR2 is YYNGEE. The CDR3 length is 16 residues. V lost 4 bases, J lost 1 base, and 9 bases stayed unmatched. CDR3 DNA: TGTGCCAGCAGCCCCCGGAGCGGGGACCGCACAGATACGCAGTATTTT. Its protein product is CASSPRSGDRTDTQYF. The entire variable domain, with the rest obtained from reference TRBV9 and TRBJ2-3, is as follows: DSGVTQTPKHLITATGQRVTLRCSPRSGDLSVYWYQQSLDQGLQFLIQYYNGEERAKGNILERFSAQQFPDLHSELNLSSLELGDSALYFCASSPRSGDRTDTQYFGPGTRLTVL.

The V call is TRBV7-2, the J call TRBJ2-1; D is undetermined. The ends were cut back, 3 bases at V and 7 bases at J, with 10 bases in the middle. Germline CDR1 and CDR2: SGHTA and FQGNSA. This CDR3 spans 13 amino acids. The DNA for the CDR3 is TGTGCCAGCAGCTTGGCGATCGGGAATGAGCAGTTCTTC. Translation gives CASSLAIGNEQFF. Drawing the rest from reference TRBV7-2 and TRBJ2-1, the complete variable domain is GAGVSQSPSNKVTEKGKDVELRCDPISGHTALYWYRQSLGQGLEFLIYFQGNSAPDKSGLPSDRFSAERTGGSVSTLTIQRTQQEDSAVYLCASSLAIGNEQFFGPGTRLTVL.

This chain links TRBV19 with TRBJ2-1, with 11 nucleotides matching TRBD2. CDR3 length equals 23 residues. With 3 bases clipped from V and 1 base from J, the junction kept 23 bases outside the gene matches. Germline lookup yields CDR1 LNHDA and CDR2 SQIVND (reference sequence). DNA for the CDR3: TGTGCCAGTAGTATGGTTCGAAGGCGACAGGGGTTGCTAGCGGGAGGATCCTACAATGAGCAGTTCTTC. This codes for CASSMVRRRQGLLAGGSYNEQFF.

The rearrangement uses TRBV27 and TRBJ2-3; 8 bases map to TRBD2. The length of the CDR3 is 16 residues. Germline lookup yields CDR1 MNHEY and CDR2 SMNVEV (reference sequence). Trimming took 2 bases from V and 2 from J; bases not matched to a gene: 6. This CDR3 reads CASSLKLAVFTDTQYF. The CDR3 nucleotides are TGTGCCAGCAGTTTAAAACTAGCGGTTTTCACAGATACGCAGTATTTT.

The chain combines TRBV5-4 with TRBJ1-2, with no clear D. The CDR3 length is 14 residues. Looked up from germline, CDR1 is SGHNT and CDR2 is YYREEE (reference sequence). V lost 4 bases and J 1 base, leaving 11 bases between the germline ends. The CDR3 spells CASSDQDFNYGYTF. Here the CDR3 DNA reads TGTGCCAGCAGCGACCAGGACTTTAACTATGGCTACACCTTC. Filled out from reference TRBV5-4 and TRBJ1-2, the complete variable domain reads ETGVTQSPTHLIKTRGQQVTLRCSSQSGHNTVSWYQQALGQGPQFIFQYYREEENGRGNFPPRFSGLQFPNYSSELNVNALELDDSALYLCASSDQDFNYGYTFGSGTRLTVV.